The T cell receptor (beta chain) under discussion was sequenced for a study of cytomegalovirus exposure and HLA in healthy donors. Primers: 60 Vbeta forward and 13 Jbeta reverse. This table comes from immunoSEQ multiplex PCR, and its TCRdb copy is limited to in-frame clones, with some not included. This sample has over 110,000 clones, with around four fifths found just once. V gave up 5 bases and J gave up 2 bases, with 9 bases separating them. CDR1 KGHSH and CDR2 LQKENI come from the germline V gene. This CDR3 has 13 residues. Sequencing used PBMCs. V and J are TRBV18 and TRBJ1-2; the D gene is possibly TRBD1 (6 bases). This receptor was obtained from a female donor in good health and CMV-seronegative. CDR3 residues: CASSTDRNYGYTF. DNA for the CDR3: TGTGCCAGCTCAACTGACAGGAACTATGGCTACACCTTC.